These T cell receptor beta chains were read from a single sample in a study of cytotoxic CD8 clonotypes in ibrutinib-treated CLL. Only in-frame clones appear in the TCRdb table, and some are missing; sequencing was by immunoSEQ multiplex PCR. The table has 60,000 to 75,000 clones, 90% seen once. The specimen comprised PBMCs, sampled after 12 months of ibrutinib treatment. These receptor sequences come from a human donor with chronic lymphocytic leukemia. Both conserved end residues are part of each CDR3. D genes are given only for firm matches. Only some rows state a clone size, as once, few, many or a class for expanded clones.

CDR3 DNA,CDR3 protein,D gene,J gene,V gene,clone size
TGTGCCAGCAGTTTAACGACAGTGAACACTGAAGCTTTCTTT,CASSLTTVNTEAFF,.,TRBJ1-1,TRBV27,.
TGTGCCAGCAGTAGGACGGGAAACTATGGCTACACCTTC,CASSRTGNYGYTF,.,TRBJ1-2,TRBV2,few
TGTGCCAGCAGCTCCCACGCTGCGGGGAACACCGGGGAGCTGTTTTTT,CASSSHAAGNTGELFF,.,TRBJ2-2,TRBV7-3,.
TGTGCCAGTAGTATCTACTCGACAACCAATCAGCCCCAGCATTTT,CASSIYSTTNQPQHF,.,TRBJ1-5,TRBV19,.
TGTGCCTGGAGTGCAACCCCAGACAGGACCTGTTACTTC,CAWSATPDRTCYF,.,TRBJ1-2,TRBV30,few
TGTGCCAGCAGTTTACGCGGCCTGACCGGGGAGCTGTTTTTT,CASSLRGLTGELFF,.,TRBJ2-2,TRBV27,once
TGCGCCAGCAGCCAGGCACTAGCGGGAGCAGGTCACGAGCAGTACTTC,CASSQALAGAGHEQYF,TRBD2,TRBJ2-7,TRBV4-1,.
TGCGCCAGCAGTCAACCTGACAGGGGGAGTGAAAAACTGTTTTTT,CASSQPDRGSEKLFF,TRBD1,TRBJ1-4,TRBV23-1,.
TGTGCTAGCAGCTTAGTCGCCAGGCCCCCGCAAGAGACCCAGTACTTC,CASSLVARPPQETQYF,.,TRBJ2-5,TRBV7-7,.
TGTGCCAGCAGTTACTCGATAGGACCTAGCGGGAGTGAGCAGTTCTTC,CASSYSIGPSGSEQFF,TRBD2,TRBJ2-1,TRBV6-5,.
TGTGCCAGCAGCGTAGTTTCGGGACAGGGGGCATTCGAGACTGGCTACACCTTC,CASSVVSGQGAFETGYTF,TRBD1,TRBJ1-2,TRBV9,.
TGTGCTTCCAGCAGTCAGGGGGGTTGGTACACCGGGGAGCTGTTTTTT,CASSSQGGWYTGELFF,.,TRBJ2-2,TRBV2,.
TGTGCCAGCAGCCCAGAGGGTCCAGGGGGAAACGGGGAGCTGTTTTTT,CASSPEGPGGNGELFF,TRBD1,TRBJ2-2,TRBV4-2,.
TGTGCCAGTAGTGAGGGTGTGGGAGCTTTCTTT,CASSEGVGAFF,.,TRBJ1-1,TRBV19,.